These 31 T cell receptor beta chains were sequenced from one sample in a study of cytomegalovirus exposure and HLA in healthy donors. A multiplex PCR was run with 60 Vbeta primers and 13 Jbeta primers. Profiling relied on immunoSEQ multiplex PCR, and the TCRdb table lists in-frame clones only, not all of them. The sample gives 120,000 to 150,000 clones, roughly 85% of which show up once; 3.4% is in the top ten. Input material: PBMCs. The receptors originated from a male donor in good health and CMV-seronegative.

The chain has TRBV19 and TRBJ2-7; TRBD1 aligns across 7 bases. V dropped 3 bases and J dropped 2; count of bases not matched to a gene: 7. Germline V gene data show CDR1 as LNHDA and CDR2 as SQIVND (reference sequence). The CDR3 is made up of 15 amino acids. The CDR3 nucleotides read TGTGCCAGTAGTATTTACCGGACAGGTGCCTACGAGCAGTACTTC. Translated: CASSIYRTGAYEQYF.

The V gene is TRBV9, the J gene TRBJ1-2, with 7 bases lining up with TRBD1. The CDR3 is made up of 16 amino acids. V lost 0 bases and J lost 5; bases outside the gene matches: 10. In germline, CDR1 is SGDLS, CDR2 YYNGEE. CDR3 nucleotides: TGTGCCAGCAGCGTAGAAGGGGGCCGCGACGTATATGGCTACACCTTC. Translating it yields CASSVEGGRDVYGYTF. The full variable domain, with the rest looked up from reference TRBV9 and TRBJ1-2, is DSGVTQTPKHLITATGQRVTLRCSPRSGDLSVYWYQQSLDQGLQFLIQYYNGEERAKGNILERFSAQQFPDLHSELNLSSLELGDSALYFCASSVEGGRDVYGYTFGSGTRLTVV.

The chain links TRBV27 to TRBJ2-7, with 8 bases that match TRBD1. Germline V CDR1 and CDR2: MNHEY, SMNVEV (reference sequence). V was pared by 5 bases and J by 2 bases, with 5 bases of the junction left unmatched. The CDR3 has 14 amino acids. The CDR3 protein is CASSPQGAAYEQYF. CDR3 DNA: TGTGCCAGCAGTCCCCAGGGGGCAGCCTACGAGCAGTACTTC.

The CDR3 nucleotides are TGTGCCAGCAGCCAAGGCGGGGTCGGCAATCAGCCCCAGCATTTT. Residues: CASSQGGVGNQPQHF. V and J are TRBV7-8 and TRBJ1-5, with no clear D. Germline CDR1 and CDR2: SGHVS and FQNEAQ. Trimming took off 5 bases at V and 2 bases at J, with 13 bases between the two ends. The CDR3 loop spans 15 amino acids.

The chain employs TRBV9 and TRBJ2-1; 8 bases map to TRBD1. Germline V gives CDR1 SGDLS, CDR2 YYNGEE. Trimming at V came to 0 bases and at J to 5 bases, leaving 10 bases not matched to a gene. This CDR3 spans 17 amino acids. The CDR3 nucleotides are TGTGCCAGCAGCGTAGCTCGTAAGTCAGGGGGCCACAATGAGCAGTTCTTC. Protein product: CASSVARKSGGHNEQFF.

The chain uses TRBV29-1 and TRBJ1-1; D might be TRBD1 (6 bases). Germline V gives CDR1 SQVTM, CDR2 ANQGSEA. V was shortened by 4 bases and J by 1 base, with 10 bases between the two germline ends. This CDR3 has 13 residues. The CDR3 spells CSVVRGANTEAFF. DNA for the CDR3: TGCAGCGTTGTTCGGGGGGCGAACACTGAAGCTTTCTTT.

This chain connects TRBV5-1 to TRBJ2-3; 9 bases align to TRBD2. The J segment lost 2 bases and the V segment lost 4 bases, leaving 8 bases of the junction unmatched. The V gene's germline CDR1 is SGHRS and CDR2 YFSETQ. The CDR3 covers 16 residues. Written as DNA, the CDR3 is TGCGCCAGCAGCGCCAGGACTAGCGAGACCACAGATACGCAGTATTTT. It codes for CASSARTSETTDTQYF. Based on the CDR3 plus reference TRBV5-1 and TRBJ2-3, the full variable domain is KAGVTQTPRYLIKTRGQQVTLSCSPISGHRSVSWYQQTPGQGLQFLFEYFSETQRNKGNFPGRFSGRQFSNSRSEMNVSTLELGDSALYLCASSARTSETTDTQYFGPGTRLTVL.

V usage is TRBV29-1 and J usage is TRBJ2-2; 8 nucleotides match TRBD2. CDR3 length: 14 amino acids. Trimming cost V 6 bases and J 1 base; bases outside gene matches: 4. From germline, CDR1 is SQVTM and CDR2 ANQGSEA. The CDR3 here is CSVKAGVNTGELFF. The CDR3 coding sequence is TGCAGCGTCAAAGCGGGGGTGAACACCGGGGAGCTGTTTTTT.

The gene calls are TRBV9 and TRBJ2-3; tentative D call: TRBD1 (5 bases). The germline CDR1 and CDR2 sequences are SGDLS and YYNGEE. The CDR3 runs to 16 residues. With 3 bases removed from V and 0 bases from J, the gap between germline ends came to 14 bases. The CDR3 sequence: CASSEFDSPSTDTQYF. The CDR3 DNA is TGTGCCAGCAGCGAATTCGACAGCCCTAGCACAGATACGCAGTATTTT.

The V and J genes are TRBV19 and TRBJ2-3; 11 bases fit TRBD2. The CDR3 has 15 residues. With V trimmed by 6 bases and J by 2 bases, 4 bases remained unmatched. The germline V gene encodes CDR1 LNHDA and CDR2 SQIVND (reference sequence). The CDR3 reads CASRTSGRFTDTQYF. DNA for the CDR3: TGTGCCAGTAGAACTAGCGGGAGATTCACAGATACGCAGTATTTT.

The chain has TRBV5-1 and TRBJ2-7; maybe TRBD1 (5 bases). CDR1 is SGHRS, CDR2 YFSETQ, per germline. V was pared by 0 bases and J by 6 bases, with 16 bases between. The CDR3 extends over 15 amino acids. CDR3 sequence reads: CASSLAPGQSREQYF. Written as DNA, the CDR3 is TGCGCCAGCAGCTTGGCCCCAGGGCAAAGTCGCGAGCAGTACTTC.

This chain joins TRBV25-1 and TRBJ1-4; perhaps TRBD1 as D (5 bases). Trimming took off 4 bases at V and 6 bases at J, with 15 bases between the two ends. Germline loops: CDR1 MGHDK, CDR2 SYGVNS. The CDR3 covers 15 residues. CDR3 residues: CASSGVGLEDEKLFF. DNA for the CDR3: TGTGCCAGCAGTGGGGTGGGGCTAGAAGATGAAAAACTGTTTTTT.

This clone was picked up a small number of times. This chain uses TRBV4-2 with TRBJ2-2; TRBD1 matches at 9 bases. V lost 4 bases, J lost 0 bases, and 15 bases stayed unmatched. The CDR3 extends over 20 amino acids. CDR1 and CDR2 from the germline V gene are LGHNA and YNFKEQ. CDR3 sequence (DNA): TGTGCCAGCAGCCCGATAAGTGTACAGGGGGCCCGCGCGAACACCGGGGAGCTGTTTTTT. It translates to CASSPISVQGARANTGELFF.

The rearrangement links TRBV7-2 to TRBJ2-4; TRBD2 is a possible D gene (6 bases). Germline loops: CDR1 SGHTA, CDR2 FQGNSA. V was trimmed by 6 bases and J by 0 bases, leaving 15 bases between them. This CDR3 has 16 residues. CDR3 bases: TGTGCCAGCAGTCCCCCTAGCGCCCGAGCCAAAAACATTCAGTACTTC. This encodes CASSPPSARAKNIQYF.

This clone was observed a handful of times. The chain has TRBV4-3 and TRBJ2-3; TRBD2 aligns across 7 bases. There are 15 residues in the CDR3. Germline-derived CDR1 and CDR2 are LGHNA and YSLEER. V lost 1 base, J lost 6 bases, and 7 bases stayed unmatched. DNA for the CDR3: TGCGCCAGCAGCCAAGGTCAGCGGGGCGGGGATACGCAGTATTTT. It translates to CASSQGQRGGDTQYF.

This chain links TRBV5-1 with TRBJ1-1; D unresolved. Trimming stripped 2 bases from V and 0 bases from J, with 11 bases between. Germline CDR1 and CDR2: SGHRS and YFSETQ. The CDR3 runs to 15 residues. The CDR3 here is CASSLIGEVNTEAFF. CDR3 sequence (DNA): TGCGCCAGCAGCTTAATCGGAGAGGTGAACACTGAAGCTTTCTTT.

This chain joins TRBV11-2 and TRBJ2-6; D remains ambiguous. The CDR3 contains 17 residues. Germline assignment: CDR1 SGHAT and CDR2 FQNNGV. The V gene lost 0 bases and the J gene lost 0 bases, with 9 bases spanning the gap. CDR3 residues: CASSLEISPSGANVLTF. In DNA form, the CDR3 reads TGTGCCAGCAGCTTAGAAATCTCCCCCTCTGGGGCCAACGTCCTGACTTTC.

This clone was counted only a few times. V gene TRBV7-8 combines with J gene TRBJ2-1; D is undetermined. Germline V lookup: CDR1 SGHVS, CDR2 FQNEAQ. V was trimmed by 1 base and J by 4 bases, leaving 11 bases between them. The CDR3 extends over 15 amino acids. CDR3 residues: CASSLEPITYNEQFF. The CDR3 nucleotides are TGTGCCAGCAGCTTAGAACCTATTACTTACAATGAGCAGTTCTTC.

The sample holds a few counts of this clone. The DNA for the CDR3 is TGTGCCAGCAGTCTCACACCCCCAGGGGAATCTGAAGCTTTCTTT. It translates to CASSLTPPGESEAFF. V and J are TRBV28 and TRBJ1-1, with a possible D match to TRBD1 (6 bases). This CDR3 is built from 15 residues. The V gene lost 5 bases and the J gene lost 6 bases, with 19 bases spanning the gap. Germline loops: CDR1 MDHEN, CDR2 SYDVKM.

V gene TRBV6-4 combines with J gene TRBJ2-1, with D perhaps TRBD2 (5 bases). Germline V gene data show CDR1 as MRHNA and CDR2 as SNTAGT. V was cut by 0 bases and J by 5 bases, with 11 bases left in between. The CDR3 loop spans 15 amino acids. In DNA, the CDR3 is TGTGCCAGCAGTGACTCCCCGGGAAGTAACAATGAGCAGTTCTTC. It codes for CASSDSPGSNNEQFF.

V is TRBV2 and J is TRBJ1-1; 9 bases are a match to TRBD1. The V gene end was trimmed by 6 bases and the J gene end by 10 bases; junction bases not matched to a gene: 3. Germline V gene sequence: CDR1 SNHLY, CDR2 FYNNEI. The CDR3 length is 11 residues. In DNA form, the CDR3 reads TGTGCCAGCAGACAGGGGGCGCGAGCTTTCTTT. Encoded protein: CASRQGARAFF.

This chain uses TRBV11-2 with TRBJ1-2; 9 bases align to TRBD1. CDR1 and CDR2 (germline): SGHAT, FQNNGV. Unmatched junction bases numbered 7, after V lost 8 bases and J lost 9 bases. This CDR3 contains 12 residues. CDR3 amino acids: CASSGQGMSYTF. Written as DNA, the CDR3 is TGTGCCAGCTCCGGACAGGGGATGAGCTACACCTTC.

The chain combines TRBV7-8 with TRBJ2-3, with 7 positions matching TRBD2. CDR1 is SGHVS and CDR2 is FQNEAQ in the germline V gene. The CDR3 extends over 16 amino acids. The V segment lost 5 bases and the J segment 4 bases; nucleotides outside the gene matches: 12. The CDR3 DNA reads TGTGCCAGCAGCCCATTGCAGGCGGGAGTTGCAGATACGCAGTATTTT. Translation gives CASSPLQAGVADTQYF.

The rearrangement links TRBV7-9 to TRBJ1-3, with D perhaps matching TRBD1 (6 bases). V lost 5 bases, J lost 0 bases, and 11 bases lay in between. The CDR3 loop spans 15 amino acids. In germline, CDR1 is SEHNR, CDR2 FQNEAQ (reference sequence). CDR3: CASSPTGLSGNTIYF. The DNA of the CDR3 is TGTGCCAGCAGCCCCACAGGGCTCTCTGGAAACACCATATATTTT.

The J gene is TRBJ2-1, the V gene TRBV9; the D is unclear. V gave up 0 bases and J gave up 4 bases, with 11 bases separating them. Germline loops: CDR1 SGDLS, CDR2 YYNGEE. CDR3 length: 15 residues. As DNA, the CDR3 is TGTGCCAGCAGCGTAGTCCCAAGAGAGTACAATGAGCAGTTCTTC. Protein sequence: CASSVVPREYNEQFF.

This chain uses TRBV5-4 with TRBJ2-7, with a weak D call TRBD2 (7 bases). V lost 0 bases, J lost 4 bases, and 17 bases lay in between. The CDR3 consists of 16 residues. Germline lookup yields CDR1 SGHNT and CDR2 YYREEE (reference sequence). CDR3 nucleotide sequence: TGTGCCAGCAGCTTGGAGGGGGGAGGGCCCGGGTACGAGCAGTACTTC. Its protein is CASSLEGGGPGYEQYF. The whole variable domain, remainder taken from reference TRBV5-4 and TRBJ2-7, is ETGVTQSPTHLIKTRGQQVTLRCSSQSGHNTVSWYQQALGQGPQFIFQYYREEENGRGNFPPRFSGLQFPNYSSELNVNALELDDSALYLCASSLEGGGPGYEQYFGPGTRLTVT.

Notes on this clone: It is likely a read error, because the conserved phenylalanine at the end of the CDR3 is missing. The rearrangement links TRBV15 to TRBJ1-2; no definite D call. The CDR3 is 16 amino acids. CDR1 and CDR2 from the germline V gene are LNHNV and YYDKDF (reference sequence). V dropped 0 bases and J dropped 5 bases, with 16 bases sitting between them. CDR3 protein: CATSRDRRGILYGYTL. Here the CDR3 DNA reads TGTGCCACCAGCAGAGATAGGCGAGGGATCTTGTATGGCTACACCCTC.

Only one count was recorded for this clone. The V call is TRBV5-8, the J call TRBJ2-7, with TRBD1 matching 9 bases. Germline CDR1 is SGHTS and CDR2 is YDEGEE. J was trimmed by 4 bases and V by 2 bases; bases with no gene match: 1. The CDR3 consists of 13 residues. CDR3 amino acids: CASSLQGAYEQYF. CDR3 nucleotide sequence: TGTGCCAGCAGCTTACAGGGGGCTTACGAGCAGTACTTC.

The chain couples TRBV6-5 to TRBJ2-5; D is unresolved. V was clipped by 5 bases and J by 5 bases, with 9 bases between them. Germline-derived CDR1 and CDR2 are MNHEY and SVGAGI. CDR3 length equals 12 residues. The CDR3 region is CASSLTRETQYF. The CDR3 region has the DNA TGTGCCAGCAGTCTAACGAGGGAGACCCAGTACTTC.

V usage is TRBV25-1 and J usage is TRBJ2-3, with D tentatively TRBD2 (6 bases). Germline CDR1 reads MGHDK; CDR2 reads SYGVNS. The CDR3 sequence is 17 residues long. Trimming pared 1 base from V and 2 bases from J, leaving 16 bases between. CDR3 region: CASSEFDASETTDTQYF. The CDR3, as DNA: TGTGCCAGCAGTGAATTTGACGCTAGCGAGACCACAGATACGCAGTATTTT. Full variable domain (remainder filled in from reference TRBV25-1 and TRBJ2-3): EADIYQTPRYLVIGTGKKITLECSQTMGHDKMYWYQQDPGMELHLIHYSYGVNSTEKGDLSSESTVSRIRTEHFPLTLESARPSHTSQYLCASSEFDASETTDTQYFGPGTRLTVL.

The chain uses TRBV21-1 and TRBJ1-2; the table's D call of TRBD1 was not tested on the DNA. TRBV21-1 corresponds to a pseudogene. The CDR3 extends over 16 amino acids. As DNA, the CDR3 is TGTGCCAGCAGCGGACTTAACAGGGGACCTAACTATGGCTACACCTTC. Its translation is CASSGLNRGPNYGYTF.